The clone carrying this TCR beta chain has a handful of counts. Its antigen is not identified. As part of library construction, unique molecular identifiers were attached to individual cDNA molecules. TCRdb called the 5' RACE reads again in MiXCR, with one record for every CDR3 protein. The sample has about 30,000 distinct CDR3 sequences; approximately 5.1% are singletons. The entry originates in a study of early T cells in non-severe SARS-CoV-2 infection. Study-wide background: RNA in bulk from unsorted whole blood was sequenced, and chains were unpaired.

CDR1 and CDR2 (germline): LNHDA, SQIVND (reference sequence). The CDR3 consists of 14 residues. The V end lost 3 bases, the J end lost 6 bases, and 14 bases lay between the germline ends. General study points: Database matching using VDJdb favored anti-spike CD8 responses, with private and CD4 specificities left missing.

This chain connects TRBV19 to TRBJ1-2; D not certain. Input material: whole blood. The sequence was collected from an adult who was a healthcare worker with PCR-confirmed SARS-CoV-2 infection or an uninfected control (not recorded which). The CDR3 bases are TGTGCCAGTAGTATCAGTCAGACCTTCCATGGCTACACCTTC. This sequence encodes CASSISQTFHGYTF.